This TCR beta chain was profiled in a study of graft-versus-host responses after intestinal transplantation. Study context: Each recipient received a multivisceral, liver-intestinal, or isolated intestinal graft. General study points: Early declines in HvG clones that occurred post-transplant were associated with peak circulating GvH clone levels.

The method was immunoSEQ multiplex PCR; TCRdb's version includes in-frame clones alone and lacks a portion of them. Here the sample spans approximately 16,000 clones, 82% being singletons. Intraepithelial and lamina propria lymphocytes were released after the graft tissue was processed. As concerns this clone: Its antigen is currently unknown.

The V gene lost 2 bases and the J gene lost 2 bases, with 12 bases spanning the gap. The CDR3 totals 15 residues. Germline V gives CDR1 LNHNV, CDR2 YYDKDF (reference sequence). The material was ileum tissue, obtained 17 days after transplant. The sequence came from a human patient who received an intestinal transplant, so some T cells may come from the graft donor. This chain links TRBV15 with TRBJ2-5; D is undetermined. CDR3 region: CATSRPYGGQETQYF. CDR3 DNA: TGTGCCACCAGCAGACCCTATGGCGGACAAGAGACCCAGTACTTC.